The rows below give T cell receptor beta chains drawn from one sample of a study of blood T cells in healthy people across ages. TCRdb used MiXCR to reprocess the 5' RACE reads, holding one entry per CDR3 protein. The sample shows 750,000 or so distinct CDR3 sequences, about 25% of them seen only once. A further study also used this sample, focusing on T cells of mothers and their children.

Sequenced material: blood. The receptor source for this set is a boy aged 5-17 years in good health. CDR3s include the opening cysteine and the closing phenylalanine or tryptophan. A D gene is named only where the DNA matches it firmly. Size is stated for part of the rows, as once, few or many counts, or as a class when the clone is expanded.

abundance: -; len: 14; d_gene: TRBD2; j_gene: TRBJ2-3; v_gene: TRBV12-3/TRBV12-4; CDR3aa: CASSRSGGSDAQYF; CDR3nt: TGTGCCAGCAGCCGTAGCGGGGGTTCAGATGCGCAGTATTTT
abundance: -; len: 13; d_gene: TRBD1; j_gene: TRBJ2-3; v_gene: TRBV3-1; CDR3aa: CATWDRVSDTQYF; CDR3nt: TGTGCCACTTGGGACAGGGTATCAGATACGCAGTATTTT
abundance: few; len: 15; d_gene: -; j_gene: TRBJ2-7; v_gene: TRBV21-1; CDR3aa: CARRVPGAINYEQYF; CDR3nt: TGTGCCAGAAGGGTCCCGGGGGCTATCAACTACGAGCAGTACTTC
abundance: -; len: 11; d_gene: -; j_gene: TRBJ2-5; v_gene: TRBV5-1; CDR3aa: CASSFGQTQYF; CDR3nt: TGCGCCAGCAGCTTTGGTCAGACCCAGTACTTC
abundance: -; len: 13; d_gene: TRBD1; j_gene: TRBJ2-5; v_gene: TRBV20-1; CDR3aa: CSAGGQGGETQYF; CDR3nt: TGCAGTGCGGGAGGACAGGGAGGAGAGACCCAGTACTTC
abundance: few; len: 17; d_gene: -; j_gene: TRBJ2-1; v_gene: TRBV7-9; CDR3aa: CASSGVQRGGFYNEQFF; CDR3nt: TGTGCCAGCAGCGGAGTCCAGAGGGGGGGGTTCTACAATGAGCAGTTCTTC
abundance: -; len: 17; d_gene: -; j_gene: TRBJ1-1; v_gene: TRBV5-1; CDR3aa: CASSLVGPFSTNTEAFF; CDR3nt: TGCGCCAGCAGCTTGGTGGGTCCCTTTTCTACGAACACTGAAGCTTTCTTT
abundance: once; len: 13; d_gene: -; j_gene: TRBJ2-3; v_gene: TRBV20-1; CDR3aa: CSAPQEGADTQYF; CDR3nt: TGCAGTGCCCCCCAAGAGGGGGCAGATACGCAGTATTTT
abundance: few; len: 13; d_gene: TRBD1; j_gene: TRBJ2-1; v_gene: TRBV12-5; CDR3aa: CASGFWTGDEQFF; CDR3nt: TGTGCTAGTGGTTTTTGGACAGGCGATGAGCAGTTCTTC
abundance: few; len: 15; d_gene: -; j_gene: TRBJ2-7; v_gene: TRBV7-9; CDR3aa: CASSLEGTNSYEQYF; CDR3nt: TGTGCCAGCAGCTTAGAAGGGACCAACTCCTACGAGCAGTACTTC
abundance: -; len: 14; d_gene: -; j_gene: TRBJ2-1; v_gene: TRBV20-1; CDR3aa: CSASKDLSYNEQFF; CDR3nt: TGCAGTGCTAGCAAGGACCTTTCCTACAATGAGCAGTTCTTC
abundance: -; len: 13; d_gene: -; j_gene: TRBJ2-1; v_gene: TRBV7-3; CDR3aa: CASSRGPVNEQFF; CDR3nt: TGTGCCAGCAGCCGCGGCCCCGTAAATGAGCAGTTCTTC
abundance: -; len: 12; d_gene: -; j_gene: TRBJ2-1; v_gene: TRBV29-1; CDR3aa: CSTEGDYNEQFF; CDR3nt: TGCAGCACCGAGGGGGACTACAATGAGCAGTTCTTC
abundance: -; len: 15; d_gene: TRBD2; j_gene: TRBJ2-3; v_gene: TRBV4-2; CDR3aa: CASSQVRRGTDTQYF; CDR3nt: TGTGCCAGCAGCCAAGTGCGGCGGGGGACAGATACGCAGTATTTT
abundance: -; len: 16; d_gene: TRBD2; j_gene: TRBJ2-4; v_gene: TRBV2; CDR3aa: CASRRSGKETKNIQYF; CDR3nt: TGTGCCAGCAGACGGAGCGGGAAAGAAACCAAAAACATTCAGTACTTC
abundance: few; len: 12; d_gene: -; j_gene: TRBJ2-1; v_gene: TRBV29-1; CDR3aa: CSVEVGGDEQFF; CDR3nt: TGCAGCGTTGAAGTGGGGGGCGATGAGCAGTTCTTC
abundance: few; len: 15; d_gene: TRBD2; j_gene: TRBJ2-1; v_gene: TRBV25-1; CDR3aa: CASSGSGGSGYEQFF; CDR3nt: TGTGCCAGCAGTGGTTCGGGAGGGAGCGGATATGAGCAGTTCTTC
abundance: -; len: 15; d_gene: TRBD1; j_gene: TRBJ2-7; v_gene: TRBV27; CDR3aa: CASRGTADVGYEQYF; CDR3nt: TGTGCCAGCAGGGGGACAGCGGATGTTGGCTACGAGCAGTACTTC
abundance: -; len: 17; d_gene: -; j_gene: TRBJ2-4; v_gene: TRBV7-9; CDR3aa: CASSLPTGGKAKNIQYF; CDR3nt: TGTGCCAGCAGCTTACCGACCGGTGGTAAAGCCAAAAACATTCAGTACTTC
abundance: few; len: 14; d_gene: -; j_gene: TRBJ1-5; v_gene: TRBV2; CDR3aa: CASSEGRGNQPQHF; CDR3nt: TGTGCCAGCAGCGAGGGACGGGGAAATCAGCCCCAGCATTTT
abundance: -; len: 16; d_gene: TRBD1; j_gene: TRBJ2-5; v_gene: TRBV12-5; CDR3aa: CASGPKQGELQETQYF; CDR3nt: TGTGCTAGTGGCCCAAAACAGGGGGAGCTCCAAGAGACCCAGTACTTC
abundance: -; len: 17; d_gene: TRBD1; j_gene: TRBJ2-2; v_gene: TRBV12-3/TRBV12-4; CDR3aa: CASSSPRTGVYAGELFF; CDR3nt: TGTGCCAGCAGTTCACCGCGGACAGGGGTTTATGCCGGGGAGCTGTTTTTT
abundance: -; len: 21; d_gene: TRBD2; j_gene: TRBJ2-1; v_gene: TRBV7-6; CDR3aa: CASSLEDGLAGGYSSYNEQFF; CDR3nt: TGTGCCAGCAGCTTAGAAGACGGACTAGCGGGGGGTTACAGCTCCTACAATGAGCAGTTCTTC
abundance: few; len: 16; d_gene: -; j_gene: TRBJ1-2; v_gene: TRBV9; CDR3aa: CASSDAGTLINYGYTF; CDR3nt: TGTGCCAGCAGCGACGCCGGGACCTTGATTAACTATGGCTACACCTTC
abundance: few; len: 16; d_gene: TRBD2; j_gene: TRBJ2-3; v_gene: TRBV6-6; CDR3aa: CASSPIAGGITDTQYF; CDR3nt: TGTGCCAGCAGCCCTATAGCGGGGGGCATCACAGATACGCAGTATTTT
abundance: few; len: 16; d_gene: TRBD1; j_gene: TRBJ2-4; v_gene: TRBV7-2; CDR3aa: CASSLVPTGLRDIQYF; CDR3nt: TGTGCCAGCAGCTTAGTTCCGACAGGGCTGAGGGACATTCAGTACTTC
abundance: -; len: 14; d_gene: TRBD1; j_gene: TRBJ2-7; v_gene: TRBV5-1; CDR3aa: CASSIGQGAVEQYF; CDR3nt: TGCGCCAGCAGCATCGGACAGGGGGCTGTCGAGCAGTACTTC
abundance: many; len: 15; d_gene: TRBD1; j_gene: TRBJ2-7; v_gene: TRBV4-3; CDR3aa: CASSQDGTGINEQYF; CDR3nt: TGCGCCAGCAGCCAAGATGGGACAGGGATAAACGAGCAGTACTTC
abundance: -; len: 15; d_gene: -; j_gene: TRBJ1-5; v_gene: TRBV6-6; CDR3aa: CASSYVQGYNQPQHF; CDR3nt: TGTGCCAGCAGTTACGTGCAGGGATACAATCAGCCCCAGCATTTT
abundance: few; len: 13; d_gene: -; j_gene: TRBJ2-7; v_gene: TRBV21-1; CDR3aa: CASSKGRAYEQYF; CDR3nt: TGTGCCAGCAGCAAGGGGCGGGCCTACGAGCAGTACTTC
abundance: -; len: 13; d_gene: TRBD1; j_gene: TRBJ2-4; v_gene: TRBV7-9; CDR3aa: CASSLGGQDPEYF; CDR3nt: TGTGCCAGCAGCTTGGGGGGACAGGACCCAGAGTACTTC
abundance: -; len: 13; d_gene: -; j_gene: TRBJ2-1; v_gene: TRBV10-3; CDR3aa: CAISEGPDNEQFF; CDR3nt: TGTGCCATCAGTGAGGGTCCCGACAATGAGCAGTTCTTC
abundance: few; len: 16; d_gene: -; j_gene: TRBJ2-5; v_gene: TRBV6-1; CDR3aa: CASRPYPPGAEEAQYF; CDR3nt: TGTGCCAGCAGACCCTATCCACCAGGCGCCGAGGAGGCCCAGTACTTC
abundance: few; len: 14; d_gene: TRBD2; j_gene: TRBJ2-5; v_gene: TRBV12-3/TRBV12-4; CDR3aa: CASSLGLAGRTQYF; CDR3nt: TGCGCCAGCAGTTTGGGTCTAGCGGGGCGAACCCAGTACTTC
abundance: -; len: 14; d_gene: -; j_gene: TRBJ1-3; v_gene: TRBV9; CDR3aa: CASSVVDEGNTIYF; CDR3nt: TGTGCCAGCAGCGTAGTCGACGAGGGAAACACCATATATTTT
abundance: few; len: 15; d_gene: -; j_gene: TRBJ2-7; v_gene: TRBV28; CDR3aa: CASSSLGGGGDEQYF; CDR3nt: TGTGCCAGCAGTTCACTTGGCGGAGGAGGGGACGAGCAGTACTTC
abundance: -; len: 16; d_gene: -; j_gene: TRBJ2-5; v_gene: TRBV5-6; CDR3aa: CASSSVVAEIQETQYF; CDR3nt: TGTGCCAGCAGCTCGGTGGTAGCGGAGATTCAAGAGACCCAGTACTTC
abundance: -; len: 13; d_gene: TRBD2; j_gene: TRBJ2-5; v_gene: TRBV12-3/TRBV12-4; CDR3aa: CASRLGLAETQYF; CDR3nt: TGTGCCAGCAGGTTGGGACTAGCGGAGACCCAGTACTTC
abundance: few; len: 14; d_gene: -; j_gene: TRBJ2-7; v_gene: TRBV7-6; CDR3aa: CASSHWGAGPEQYF; CDR3nt: TGTGCCAGCAGCCATTGGGGGGCAGGTCCCGAGCAGTACTTC
abundance: few; len: 15; d_gene: -; j_gene: TRBJ2-6; v_gene: TRBV12-3/TRBV12-4; CDR3aa: CASTSGESGANVLTF; CDR3nt: TGTGCCAGCACCTCGGGGGAATCTGGGGCCAACGTCCTGACTTTC
abundance: few; len: 15; d_gene: TRBD2; j_gene: TRBJ2-7; v_gene: TRBV6-5; CDR3aa: CASKSGTSFLYEQYF; CDR3nt: TGTGCCAGCAAGTCCGGGACTAGCTTCCTCTACGAGCAGTACTTC
abundance: -; len: 15; d_gene: -; j_gene: TRBJ2-1; v_gene: TRBV29-1; CDR3aa: CSGRHGASPYNEQFF; CDR3nt: TGCAGCGGCAGACATGGAGCTAGCCCTTACAATGAGCAGTTCTTC
abundance: -; len: 17; d_gene: -; j_gene: TRBJ2-7; v_gene: TRBV28; CDR3aa: CASSFLTTGLRGYEQYF; CDR3nt: TGTGCCAGCAGTTTCCTTACAACAGGGTTGCGGGGATACGAGCAGTACTTC
abundance: -; len: 13; d_gene: -; j_gene: TRBJ2-1; v_gene: TRBV12-3/TRBV12-4; CDR3aa: CASTRDSSNEQFF; CDR3nt: TGTGCCAGCACCAGAGACAGCTCAAATGAGCAGTTCTTC
abundance: -; len: 15; d_gene: -; j_gene: TRBJ2-1; v_gene: TRBV19; CDR3aa: CASSIEFKRANEQFF; CDR3nt: TGTGCCAGTAGTATAGAGTTCAAAAGAGCGAATGAGCAGTTCTTC
abundance: few; len: 13; d_gene: TRBD2; j_gene: TRBJ2-1; v_gene: TRBV19; CDR3aa: CASTSSGYNEQFF; CDR3nt: TGTGCCAGTACCTCTAGCGGGTACAATGAGCAGTTCTTC
abundance: few; len: 14; d_gene: TRBD1; j_gene: TRBJ1-5; v_gene: TRBV27; CDR3aa: CASRLTGVNQPQHF; CDR3nt: TGTGCCAGCAGGCTTACAGGGGTCAATCAGCCCCAGCATTTT
abundance: -; len: 16; d_gene: TRBD1; j_gene: TRBJ1-2; v_gene: TRBV7-9; CDR3aa: CASSYRDSSANYGYTF; CDR3nt: TGTGCCAGCAGTTACCGGGACAGTAGTGCTAACTATGGCTACACCTTC
abundance: -; len: 16; d_gene: -; j_gene: TRBJ2-4; v_gene: TRBV7-9; CDR3aa: CASSFPGDIAKNIQYF; CDR3nt: TGTGCCAGCAGCTTTCCAGGGGACATAGCCAAAAACATTCAGTACTTC
abundance: few; len: 20; d_gene: TRBD1; j_gene: TRBJ2-2; v_gene: TRBV24-1; CDR3aa: CATSDPKEHRDRGISGELFF; CDR3nt: TGTGCCACCAGTGACCCCAAGGAACACCGGGACAGGGGAATATCCGGGGAGCTGTTTTTT
abundance: -; len: 15; d_gene: -; j_gene: TRBJ1-1; v_gene: TRBV28; CDR3aa: CATNPGDTSSSEAFF; CDR3nt: TGTGCCACCAACCCAGGGGACACTTCTTCGTCTGAAGCTTTCTTT
abundance: -; len: 14; d_gene: TRBD1; j_gene: TRBJ2-1; v_gene: TRBV29-1; CDR3aa: CSVRQGSLINEQFF; CDR3nt: TGCAGCGTCCGACAGGGAAGCTTGATCAATGAGCAGTTCTTC
abundance: -; len: 11; d_gene: -; j_gene: TRBJ2-1; v_gene: TRBV6-2/TRBV6-3; CDR3aa: CASGGSGEQFF; CDR3nt: TGTGCCAGCGGGGGTAGTGGTGAGCAGTTCTTC